The source of this TCR beta chain is a study of blood T cell repertoires in COVID-19. The CDR3 loop spans 15 amino acids. Germline loops: CDR1 SGDLS, CDR2 YYNGEE. Trimming took 4 bases from V and 2 from J, leaving 14 bases between them. TCRdb's copy holds only in-frame clones and misses some; the assay was immunoSEQ multiplex PCR. Here the sample spans roughly 310,000 clones, 88% being singletons. The specimen sequenced was peripheral blood. This sequence originates from a woman aged 45-59 years with active or convalescent COVID-19. The V call is TRBV9, the J call TRBJ2-3; D unclear. In nucleotides, the CDR3 is TGTGCCAGCAGCCTTACTTCTTATTACACAGATACGCAGTATTTT. It specifies CASSLTSYYTDTQYF.